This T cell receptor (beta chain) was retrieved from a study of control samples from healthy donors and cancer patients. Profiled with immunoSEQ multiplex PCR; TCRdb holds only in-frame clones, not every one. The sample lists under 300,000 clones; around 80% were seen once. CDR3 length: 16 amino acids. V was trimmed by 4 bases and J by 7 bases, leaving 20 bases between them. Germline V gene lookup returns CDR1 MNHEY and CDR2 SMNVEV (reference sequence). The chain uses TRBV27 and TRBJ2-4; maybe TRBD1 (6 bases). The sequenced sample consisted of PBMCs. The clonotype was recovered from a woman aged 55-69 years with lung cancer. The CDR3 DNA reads TGTGCCAGCAGTTCCTTGACAGGAGCCTTTGGGAACATTCAGTACTTC. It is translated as CASSSLTGAFGNIQYF.